The 8 T cell receptor beta chains given below trace back to one sample, sequenced in a study of post-analysis software for immune sequencing data (dated by TCRdb to 2014 to 2015). Receptors were amplified or captured by PCR. The instrument given in TCRdb is Illumina HiSeq 2500. To reduce PCR and sequencing biases, unique molecular identifiers were incorporated into the TCR beta cDNA libraries. Starting from the raw public reads, TCRdb applied fastp trimming at Q25, assembled clones with MiXCR and retained in-frame beta chains. Every CDR3 protein is listed once, alongside the most common genes and DNA of its rows. This sample is represented by about 400,000 distinct CDR3 sequences; less than 40% of them were singletons. The ten largest clones represent roughly 12% of the sample. Overall study outcomes, separate from this receptor: Significantly higher frequencies in patients than in controls were found for roughly 5 TRBV segments, including TRBV5-6, TRBV5-1 and TRBV20-1.

These receptors lack a known antigen. Sequencing was done on a sample of blood. The receptors shown here come from a girl between 10 and 17 years old with multiple sclerosis.

This clonotype was seen more than once but under ten times. The chain joins TRBV7-9 to TRBJ2-1; perhaps TRBD1 as D (6 bases). CDR1 and CDR2 (germline): SEHNR, FQNEAQ (reference sequence). The CDR3 covers 14 residues. The V gene lost 0 bases and the J gene lost 7 bases, with 10 bases spanning the gap. The CDR3 sequence: CASSLASRGNEQFF. In nucleotides, the CDR3 is TGTGCCAGCAGCTTAGCAAGCAGGGGAAATGAGCAGTTCTTC.

At least ten counts were recorded for this clonotype. This chain joins TRBV12-3 or TRBV12-4 and TRBJ2-1; 9 bases are shared with TRBD1. Trimming at V came to 4 bases and at J to 9 bases, leaving 4 bases not matched to a gene. The CDR3 runs 13 residues. The CDR3 is CASSSTGGSEQFF. The CDR3 region has the DNA TGTGCCAGCAGTTCTACAGGGGGCAGTGAGCAGTTCTTC.

The genes are TRBV6-6 and TRBJ1-5; tentatively, D is TRBD1 (5 bases). The CDR3 contains 16 residues. V lost 6 bases and J 7 bases, leaving 22 bases between the germline ends. Germline CDR1 is MNHNY and CDR2 is SVGAGI (reference sequence). The CDR3 region is CASRYQRRQGGQPQHF. CDR3 coding DNA: TGTGCCAGCAGGTACCAGAGGAGGCAGGGCGGGCAGCCCCAGCATTTT.

The chain has TRBV9 and TRBJ2-1, with TRBD1 as a possible D gene (6 bases). Germline CDR1 is SGDLS and CDR2 is YYNGEE. V was pared by 4 bases and J by 10 bases, with 9 bases between. The CDR3 sequence is 11 residues long. CDR3: CASSTTGEQFF. CDR3 nucleotides: TGTGCCAGCAGCACGACAGGAGAGCAGTTCTTC.

The genes are TRBV6-6 and TRBJ1-5; D is ambiguous. Germline V gene data show CDR1 as MNHNY and CDR2 as SVGAGI (reference sequence). This CDR3 has 17 residues. V was clipped by 0 bases and J by 1 base, with 13 bases between them. The DNA for the CDR3 is TGTGCCAGCAGTTACTCGACCGACCCGAGAAGCAATCAGCCCCAGCATTTT. As protein: CASSYSTDPRSNQPQHF.

The V and J genes are TRBV9 and TRBJ2-5; D is undetermined. The ends were cut back, 0 bases at V and 2 bases at J, with 14 bases in the middle. The length of the CDR3 is 16 residues. CDR1 and CDR2 from the germline V gene are SGDLS and YYNGEE. CDR3 sequence: CASSVGTGFRQETQYF. As DNA, the CDR3 is TGTGCCAGCAGCGTAGGCACGGGTTTTCGGCAAGAGACCCAGTACTTC.

This clonotype was observed a handful of times. The rearrangement links TRBV7-8 to TRBJ2-7; 7 bases map to TRBD1. The V gene's germline CDR1 is SGHVS and CDR2 FQNEAQ. V lost 6 bases to trimming and J lost 0 bases; unmatched junction nucleotides: 5. The CDR3 loop spans 14 amino acids. The CDR3 DNA is TGTGCCAGCAGAAAGGGGGACAGCTCCTACGAGCAGTACTTC. Residues: CASRKGDSSYEQYF.

This clonotype was counted between two and nine times. The chain recombines TRBV24-1 with TRBJ2-4; 10 bases are a match to TRBD1. The J call may not be correct, given that the DNA end is closer to TRBJ2-7. Germline CDR1 reads KGHDR; CDR2 reads SFDVKD. The CDR3 spans 15 residues. CDR3 in DNA: TGTGCCACCAGCGGTGAGGGACAGGGGATCCACGAGCAGTACTTC. Translation gives CATSGEGQGIHEQYF.